This T cell receptor beta chain was identified in a study of CD8+ T cells in alopecia areata. Study in general: A 6-month period off drug followed tofacitinib, which lasted 6 to 18 months.

Sequencing relied on a cDNA template that was reverse transcribed from extracted RNA. TCRdb keeps only in-frame clones here, not all; method: immunoSEQ multiplex PCR. Of 200,000 to 250,000 clones in the sample, roughly two fifths were seen once. V lost 7 bases, J lost 2 bases, and 21 bases lay in between. CDR1 MNHNY and CDR2 SVGAGI come from the germline V gene (reference sequence). This CDR3 spans 16 amino acids. Study-wide findings and caveats: How baseline CD8+ expansion relates to response remains uncertain (there was one nonresponder). Tofacitinib yielded significantly lower scalp clonality and fewer expanded CD8+ clones among the top 100.

The treatment denotes: oral pan-JAK inhibitor, 5-10 mg twice daily. With respect to this clone: Its antigen remains unidentified.

The starting material was CD4+ T cells sorted from blood, obtained at approximately week 37, from a patient treated with tofacitinib. The chain uses TRBV6-6 and TRBJ2-7; maybe TRBD2 (6 bases). The receptor's source is a human donor with alopecia areata. The chain's CDR3 is CASTSGATRLTYEQYF. The DNA of the CDR3 is TGTGCCAGCACGTCAGGCGCGACTAGACTAACCTACGAGCAGTACTTC.